This TCR beta chain comes out of a study of CXCR4 blockade with PD-1 therapy in pancreatic cancer. TCRdb's copy holds only in-frame clones and misses some; the assay was immunoSEQ multiplex PCR. The sample has 2,000 or so clones; 45% to 70% are singletons. Germline-derived CDR1 and CDR2 are MDHEN and SYDVKM. The CDR3 covers 16 residues. Turning to this clone: Its target is not known. The junction shows a germline mismatch at one end, possibly a read error.

The archived tumor blocks came from patients without neoadjuvant therapy before resection. Study outcomes and limitations: Sequencing covered TCRbeta chains only, not alpha chains. Tumors were clonally expanded, mean around 0.14 versus 0.05 in healthy blood. More frequent amino acid clones had more nucleotide rearrangements, suggesting convergent selection.

Input material: tumor tissue. J is TRBJ1-6 and V is TRBV28; no clear D. The clonotype was recovered from a human donor with pancreatic ductal adenocarcinoma. In DNA, the CDR3 is TGTGCCAGTAGTTTTAAGACCGCAGGCTATAATTCACCCCTCCACTTT. Its protein product is CASSFKTAGYNSPLHF.